This T cell receptor (beta chain) was sequenced in a study of blood T cell repertoires in COVID-19. Study overall: PBMCs, B-cell-depleted T cells, or T cells were the source of the cDNA or gDNA that made up the material.

The data were produced by immunoSEQ multiplex PCR, yet TCRdb's version contains in-frame clones alone and is incomplete. The table lists roughly 150,000 clones, 85% to 90% of them singletons. CDR3 length equals 13 residues. The ends were cut back, 4 bases at V and 3 bases at J, with 10 bases in the middle. The chain has TRBV12-3 or TRBV12-4 and TRBJ2-7; unclear D gene. The source of this sequence is a woman in her sixties or seventies with active COVID-19. Sample: peripheral blood. CDR3 sequence (DNA): TGTGCCAGCAGTTCGATAACAGTCTACGAGCAGTACTTC. Its protein product is CASSSITVYEQYF.